Included here is one TCR beta chain sequence, with context. The antigen is not known. A read error may produce the germline difference seen at one junction end. This sample was included in a study of vaccination effects on CD4 cells after COVID-19. This CDR3 region has 16 residues. Germline assignment: CDR1 SGHRS and CDR2 YFSETQ. Following an approximately 9-day culture, CD4+ T cells were purified. The cohort was immunized with two doses of either the BNT162b2 or mRNA-1273 vaccine. Clones were sequenced by immunoSEQ multiplex PCR, and TCRdb holds only the in-frame ones, with some missing. The profile shows under 70,000 clones, 70% to 85% of them singletons.

The sample in question was CD4+ T cells from PBMCs cultured without peptide, obtained after COVID-19 vaccination. The receptor was isolated from a human donor who received a COVID-19 vaccine. This chain connects TRBV5-1 to TRBJ2-5, with a tentative D call TRBD2 (6 bases). CDR3 coding DNA: TGCGCCAGCAGTTTGGGGGTCACAGGACGGGAGGAGACCCAGTACTTC. It yields the protein CASSLGVTGREETQYF.